This is a list of T cell receptor beta chains from one sample in a study of T-cell reconstitution after alpha-beta-depleted transplantation in children. TCRdb redid the calling of the PCR reads with MiXCR, one entry per CDR3 protein. The sample shows some 200,000 distinct CDR3 sequences, roughly 14% of them seen only once. Sequenced material: PBMCs from the stem cell graft donor, taken from the stem cell graft. Receptors originate from a human donor who donated a stem cell graft to a child with acute lymphoblastic leukemia. CDR3s include the opening cysteine and the closing phenylalanine or tryptophan. A D gene is named only where the DNA matches it firmly. Rows give clone size only sometimes, using once, few, many, or a class for an expanded clone.

v_call	clone_size	d_call	j_call	cdr3_aa	cdr3_nt
TRBV20-1	many	NA	TRBJ2-7	CSATGGRGYEQYF	TGCAGTGCTACGGGGGGCCGAGGCTACGAGCAGTACTTC
TRBV9	many	NA	TRBJ1-1	CASSPQLGGPEAFF	TGTGCCAGCAGCCCCCAGCTTGGGGGGCCTGAAGCTTTCTTT
TRBV12-3/TRBV12-4	few	NA	TRBJ2-3	CASSPPEGPGSTDTQYF	TGTGCCAGCAGTCCACCCGAGGGGCCGGGTAGCACAGATACGCAGTATTTT
TRBV20-1	many	TRBD1	TRBJ2-1	CSASDRDRGIYEQFF	TGCAGTGCAAGCGACCGGGACAGGGGGATATATGAGCAGTTCTTC
TRBV20-1	NA	TRBD2	TRBJ2-7	CSAVPMREDTYEQYF	TGCAGTGCTGTCCCAATGCGGGAGGATACCTACGAGCAGTACTTC
TRBV5-1	many	NA	TRBJ1-6	CASSPTADGGYSPLHF	TGCGCCAGCAGCCCGACCGCAGATGGGGGATATTCACCCCTCCACTTT
TRBV5-4	many	NA	TRBJ2-1	CASSLDRGEQFF	TGTGCCAGCAGCTTGGATAGGGGTGAGCAGTTCTTC
TRBV10-3	many	NA	TRBJ2-2	CAISGYPGELFF	TGTGCCATCAGTGGTTACCCCGGGGAGCTGTTTTTT
TRBV5-1	many	TRBD2	TRBJ2-7	CASSSQTSGIYEQYF	TGCGCCAGCAGCTCCCAGACTAGCGGGATCTACGAGCAGTACTTC
TRBV5-4	NA	TRBD2	TRBJ2-2	CASSSRSRREHDAGELFF	TGTGCCAGCAGTTCCAGGTCGCGGCGGGAGCATGACGCCGGGGAGCTGTTTTTT
TRBV7-2	many	NA	TRBJ2-7	CASSLAREIDEQYF	TGTGCCAGCAGCTTAGCTCGGGAGATCGACGAGCAGTACTTC
TRBV5-1	NA	NA	TRBJ2-3	CASPRNRGTDTQYF	TGCGCCAGCCCTCGGAACAGGGGCACAGATACGCAGTATTTT
TRBV12-3/TRBV12-4	NA	TRBD2	TRBJ2-1	CASSSGTSGSENEQFF	TGTGCCAGCAGTTCCGGGACTAGCGGGTCAGAGAATGAGCAGTTCTTC
TRBV27	few	TRBD2	TRBJ2-7	CASRLAGGSYEQYF	TGTGCCAGCAGATTAGCGGGAGGCTCGTACGAGCAGTACTTC
TRBV10-3	many	NA	TRBJ1-4	CAISESVDNEKLFF	TGTGCCATCAGTGAGTCGGTTGATAATGAAAAACTGTTTTTT
TRBV19	NA	NA	TRBJ1-1	CASSTGVGTEAFF	TGTGCCAGTAGTACAGGGGTGGGAACTGAAGCTTTCTTT
TRBV7-9	few	NA	TRBJ2-5	CASSFRGTPKETQYF	TGTGCCAGCAGCTTTAGAGGGACACCTAAAGAGACCCAGTACTTC
TRBV10-2	NA	NA	TRBJ1-5	CATGRGDQPQHF	TGCGCCACCGGTCGGGGGGATCAGCCCCAGCATTTT
TRBV5-1	NA	NA	TRBJ2-7	CASSLRTGSYGQYF	TGCGCCAGCAGCTTGAGGACGGGGAGCTACGGGCAGTACTTC
TRBV7-9	many	TRBD2	TRBJ2-1	CASTGAGGLYNEQFF	TGTGCCAGCACCGGAGCGGGAGGCCTCTACAATGAGCAGTTCTTC
TRBV10-3	NA	TRBD1	TRBJ1-4	CAISTPTGENEKLFF	TGTGCCATCAGTACACCGACAGGGGAGAATGAAAAACTGTTTTTT
TRBV7-9	NA	TRBD2	TRBJ2-1	CASRPSSGRPKAYNEQFF	TGTGCCAGCAGACCCTCTAGCGGGAGACCGAAAGCCTACAATGAGCAGTTCTTC
TRBV29-1	many	TRBD1	TRBJ1-5	CSVGRQGATGNQPQHF	TGCAGCGTTGGAAGACAGGGGGCTACGGGCAATCAGCCCCAGCATTTT
TRBV20-1	many	NA	TRBJ1-1	CSAPKTGTEAFF	TGCAGTGCTCCAAAAACGGGGACTGAAGCTTTCTTT
TRBV6-5	many	TRBD1	TRBJ1-6	CASSYALGRGQNSPLHF	TGTGCCAGCAGTTACGCCTTGGGCAGGGGGCAGAATTCACCCCTCCACTTT
TRBV24-1	few	TRBD1	TRBJ2-3	CATSDRDRLDTQYF	TGTGCCACCAGTGACAGGGACAGGCTGGATACGCAGTATTTT
TRBV5-1	many	NA	TRBJ1-1	CASKFRNTEAFF	TGCGCCAGCAAATTCCGGAACACTGAAGCTTTCTTT
TRBV15	many	NA	TRBJ2-5	CATSRPGFAETQYF	TGTGCCACCAGTAGGCCGGGCTTCGCGGAGACCCAGTACTTC
TRBV18	few	NA	TRBJ2-1	CASSLYTPPYNEQFF	TGTGCCAGCTCACTATACACCCCACCCTACAATGAGCAGTTCTTC
TRBV12-3/TRBV12-4	NA	TRBD1	TRBJ1-4	CASSPGGNGEKLFF	TGTGCCAGCAGTCCAGGGGGAAACGGTGAAAAACTGTTTTTT
TRBV5-1	many	NA	TRBJ2-1	CASSLTWPSSYNEQFF	TGCGCCAGCAGCTTGACTTGGCCGAGCTCCTACAATGAGCAGTTCTTC
TRBV10-3	many	TRBD1	TRBJ1-1	CAVTKGGSETEAFF	TGTGCCGTCACGAAAGGGGGCTCAGAAACTGAAGCTTTCTTT
TRBV20-1	many	NA	TRBJ2-5	CSARGVRELTNVKETQYF	TGCAGTGCTAGGGGGGTTAGGGAGCTAACGAACGTGAAAGAGACCCAGTACTTC